This passage covers 17 T cell receptor beta chains from one sample sequenced in a study of cytotoxic CD8 clonotypes in ibrutinib-treated CLL. Sequenced by immunoSEQ multiplex PCR; TCRdb stores in-frame clones only, minus some. The sample yields roughly 220,000 clones, about three quarters seen once. Sequenced here: PBMCs, sampled after 12 months of ibrutinib treatment. All receptors come from a human donor with chronic lymphocytic leukemia.

V and J are TRBV19 and TRBJ2-6, with TRBD1 matching over 9 bases. Germline V CDR1 and CDR2: LNHDA, SQIVND (reference sequence). The CDR3 has 18 residues. V gave up 5 bases and J gave up 2 bases; unmatched junction bases: 10. Here the CDR3 DNA reads TGTGCCAGTAGTTCTCGGACAGGGGTCAAACCTGGGGCCAACGTCCTGACTTTC. It is translated as CASSSRTGVKPGANVLTF. The variable domain in full, with the rest retrieved from reference TRBV19 and TRBJ2-6, is DGGITQSPKYLFRKEGQNVTLSCEQNLNHDAMYWYRQDPGQGLRLIYYSQIVNDFQKGDIAEGYSVSREKKESFPLTVTSAQKNPTAFYLCASSSRTGVKPGANVLTFGAGSRLTVL.

There are a few counts of this clone. In DNA form, the CDR3 reads TGCGCCAGCAGCTATGGGAGCAATCAGCCCCAGCATTTT. Its protein product is CASSYGSNQPQHF. This chain connects TRBV5-1 to TRBJ1-5; D call uncertain. Germline V lookup: CDR1 SGHRS, CDR2 YFSETQ. The germline V and J ends were trimmed by 3 bases and 1 base, with 5 bases remaining between them. This CDR3 comprises 13 residues.

The rearrangement uses TRBV2 and TRBJ1-1; D uncertain. This CDR3 is built from 13 residues. Trimming cost V 6 bases and J 10 bases, with 18 bases left between them. Germline CDR1 reads SNHLY; CDR2 reads FYNNEI. The DNA for the CDR3 is TGTGCCAGCAGCCGCATACCTTATACGGGAGCTTTCTTT. Its protein is CASSRIPYTGAFF.

The chain carries TRBV25-1 and TRBJ1-1, with D unclear. This CDR3 spans 13 amino acids. Trimming shortened V by 4 bases and J by 5 bases, and 11 bases separated the two germline ends. CDR1 MGHDK and CDR2 SYGVNS come from the germline V gene. CDR3 amino acids: CASSGRHQTEAFF. In DNA form, the CDR3 reads TGTGCCAGCAGTGGTCGACACCAAACTGAAGCTTTCTTT.

This chain uses TRBV28 with TRBJ2-2, with TRBD1 identical over 7 bases. This CDR3 has 13 amino acids. Trimming took 5 bases from V and 6 from J; bases not matched to a gene: 3. The germline V gene has CDR1 MDHEN and CDR2 SYDVKM. CDR3 sequence reads: CASSDRVPGELFF. As DNA, the CDR3 is TGTGCCAGCAGTGACAGGGTCCCCGGGGAGCTGTTTTTT. Filled out from reference TRBV28 and TRBJ2-2, the complete variable domain reads DVKVTQSSRYLVKRTGEKVFLECVQDMDHENMFWYRQDPGLGLRLIYFSYDVKMKEKGDIPEGYSVSREKKERFSLILESASTNQTSMYLCASSDRVPGELFFGEGSRLTVL.

The chain uses TRBV29-1 and TRBJ1-2; D call uncertain. V lost 0 bases and J lost 2, with 10 bases in between. Germline loops: CDR1 SQVTM, CDR2 ANQGSEA. CDR3 length: 14 residues. The chain's CDR3 is CSVEEDGLNYGYTF. The CDR3 DNA follows: TGCAGCGTTGAAGAAGACGGACTCAACTATGGCTACACCTTC.

This clone occurred once. The rearrangement joins TRBV19 to TRBJ2-6; D unclear. Germline values: CDR1 LNHDA, CDR2 SQIVND (reference sequence). This CDR3 spans 15 amino acids. Trimming took off 5 bases at V and 4 bases at J, with 12 bases between the two ends. This chain's CDR3 is CASSPRVGGANVLTF. The CDR3 DNA is TGTGCCAGTAGTCCGAGAGTAGGAGGGGCCAACGTCCTGACTTTC.

This clone was picked up a small number of times. CDR3 loop: CASSLSGIEQYF. In nucleotides, the CDR3 is TGTGCCAGCAGTCTTAGCGGGATCGAGCAGTACTTC. The V gene is TRBV2, the J gene TRBJ2-7, with TRBD2 matching 8 bases. The germline V gene encodes CDR1 SNHLY and CDR2 FYNNEI. The CDR3 has 12 residues. V trimming: 5 bases; J trimming: 6 bases; junction bases outside the gene matches: 3.

The V call is TRBV11-1, the J call TRBJ2-7; 9 nucleotides agree with TRBD1. The CDR3 length is 15 residues. The germline gives CDR1 SGHAT, CDR2 FQDESV (reference sequence). With 7 bases clipped from V and 2 bases from J, the junction kept 9 bases outside the gene matches. CDR3 sequence: CASTNTGGPPYEQYF. The CDR3 nucleotides read TGTGCCAGCACCAATACAGGGGGCCCTCCCTACGAGCAGTACTTC.

CDR3 loop: CAWTVSLNTEAFF. CDR3 DNA: TGTGCCTGGACGGTCAGCCTGAACACTGAAGCTTTCTTT. This rearrangement joins TRBV30 to TRBJ1-1, with unresolved D. CDR1 and CDR2 (germline): GTSNPN, SVGIG (reference sequence). V lost 4 bases, J lost 0 bases, and 9 bases lay in between. The CDR3 spans 13 residues.

The chain carries TRBV19 and TRBJ1-4; possible D gene TRBD1, 5 bases. The germline V gene has CDR1 LNHDA and CDR2 SQIVND (reference sequence). The CDR3 extends over 14 amino acids. The germline V and J ends were trimmed by 3 bases and 2 bases, with 7 bases remaining between them. The CDR3 loop is CASSIWGTNEKLFF. The DNA for the CDR3 is TGTGCCAGTAGTATTTGGGGGACTAATGAAAAACTGTTTTTT. The full variable domain, with the rest looked up from reference TRBV19 and TRBJ1-4, is DGGITQSPKYLFRKEGQNVTLSCEQNLNHDAMYWYRQDPGQGLRLIYYSQIVNDFQKGDIAEGYSVSREKKESFPLTVTSAQKNPTAFYLCASSIWGTNEKLFFGSGTQLSVL.

This clone occurred a few times. The chain has TRBV6-5 and TRBJ1-5, with D perhaps TRBD1 (6 bases). The CDR3 has 14 residues. V shed 10 bases and J shed 6 bases, with 19 bases lying between them. Germline V gene data show CDR1 as MNHEY and CDR2 as SVGAGI. The CDR3 sequence is CATKGQGGGQPQHF. The CDR3 DNA sequence: TGTGCCACCAAGGGGCAGGGAGGGGGTCAGCCCCAGCATTTT.

This clone was seen more than once but under ten times. J is TRBJ2-1 and V is TRBV12-5; D ambiguous. The CDR3 has 14 residues. Germline V gene data show CDR1 as LGHNT and CDR2 as FRNRAP. V was clipped by 6 bases and J by 7 bases, with 16 bases between them. CDR3 nucleotides: TGTGCTAGTGGCGGATTTCCCGGTACGAATGAGCAGTTCTTC. It is translated as CASGGFPGTNEQFF.

A few counts support this clone. The rearrangement links TRBV30 to TRBJ2-1; 7 nucleotides line up with TRBD2. The CDR3 runs to 16 residues. CDR1 and CDR2 (germline): GTSNPN, SVGIG (reference sequence). V lost 2 bases, J lost 4 bases, and 11 bases stayed unmatched. CDR3 coding DNA: TGTGCCTGGAGTCCCTATAGGGCTAGCGGTTACAATGAGCAGTTCTTC. Its translation is CAWSPYRASGYNEQFF.

The V call is TRBV7-9, the J call TRBJ2-7; 12 nucleotides match TRBD2. The CDR3 consists of 19 residues. The V gene's germline CDR1 is SEHNR and CDR2 FQNEAQ (reference sequence). V was pared by 4 bases and J by 5 bases, with 18 bases of the junction left unmatched. The CDR3: CASSSPTSGSARGGHEQYF. In DNA form, the CDR3 reads TGTGCCAGCAGCTCCCCGACTAGCGGGAGCGCTAGGGGGGGACACGAGCAGTACTTC.

The chain links TRBV14 to TRBJ2-7, with D maybe TRBD1 (5 bases). Trimming pared 1 base from V and 0 bases from J, leaving 7 bases between. Germline values: CDR1 SGHDN, CDR2 FVKESK. The CDR3 extends over 14 amino acids. The DNA of the CDR3 is TGTGCCAGCAGCCAAGCCAGGGCCTCCTACGAGCAGTACTTC. This gives the protein CASSQARASYEQYF.

This clone was recorded only once. CDR3 in amino acids: CASNNGRERGGAQYF. CDR3 bases: TGTGCCAGCAACAATGGCAGGGAGAGAGGGGGGGCCCAGTACTTC. The V and J genes are TRBV7-2 and TRBJ2-5, with a possible D match to TRBD2 (7 bases). V was pared by 7 bases and J by 9 bases, with 24 bases between. This CDR3 region has 15 residues. Germline values: CDR1 SGHTA, CDR2 FQGNSA.